This T cell receptor (beta chain) was recorded in a study of T cell responses to AZD1222 COVID-19 vaccine. Study-wide results and caveats: Spike-specific TCR repertoires showed rising breadth and depth after two AZD1222 doses. Repertoires were obtained solely post-peak T cell response.

This CDR3 is 15 amino acids long. The V segment lost 4 bases and the J segment 4 bases; nucleotides outside the gene matches: 9. CDR1 and CDR2 (germline): SGHNT, YYREEE (reference sequence). Comments on this clone: No antigen is known for it.

Only in-frame clones appear in the TCRdb table, and some are missing; sequencing was by immunoSEQ multiplex PCR. Of just under 95,000 clones in the sample, 85% to 90% were seen once. Material: peripheral blood, obtained on day 0 of AZD1222 vaccination. The receptor comes from an adult in good health. This chain joins TRBV5-4 and TRBJ1-2; 8 bases line up with TRBD1. The CDR3 reads CASSAPTGTGYGYTF. The CDR3 DNA is TGTGCCAGCAGCGCTCCTACCGGGACAGGCTATGGCTACACCTTC.